The 22 T cell receptor beta chains in this list originate from one sample, sequenced in a study of blood T cell repertoires in COVID-19. Assay: immunoSEQ multiplex PCR; the TCRdb copy retains only in-frame clones and omits some. The sample records roughly 240,000 clones, about nine tenths being singletons. Sequenced input: PBMCs or T cells enriched from blood (not recorded which). These receptors were collected from a man aged 50 or older who had been exposed to COVID-19.

The chain links TRBV11-2 to TRBJ1-1; no clear D. This CDR3 region has 12 residues. Germline CDR1 and CDR2: SGHAT and FQNNGV. V was cut by 1 base and J by 5 bases, with 5 bases left in between. CDR3 coding DNA: TGTGCCAGCAGCTTAGGTCTGACTGAAGCTTTCTTT. Its protein is CASSLGLTEAFF.

Concerning this clone itself: The sample carries other DNA sequences with the same CDR3. The rearrangement links TRBV18 to TRBJ2-7, with D tentatively TRBD1 (5 bases). Germline loops: CDR1 KGHSH, CDR2 LQKENI. Trimming left V 3 bases short and J 2 bases short, with 11 bases between. The CDR3 is made up of 14 amino acids. The CDR3 nucleotides read TGTGCCAGCTCACCGCCAGGGCTAACCTACGAGCAGTACTTC. Translated: CASSPPGLTYEQYF.

This chain joins TRBV7-8 and TRBJ1-1; no reliable D call. Germline CDR1 and CDR2: SGHVS and FQNEAQ. The length of the CDR3 is 17 residues. The germline V and J ends were trimmed by 5 bases and 4 bases, with 23 bases remaining between them. In DNA form, the CDR3 reads TGTGCCAGCAGCCGACGGCACCCCTCGAAGGGAGGCACTGAAGCTTTCTTT. Amino acids: CASSRRHPSKGGTEAFF.

The chain links TRBV11-3 to TRBJ2-6, with TRBD2 matching over 9 bases. CDR1 and CDR2 (germline): SGHNT, YENEEA. V dropped 2 bases and J dropped 3; count of bases not matched to a gene: 8. The CDR3 runs 18 residues. The CDR3 DNA sequence: TGTGCCAGCAGCTTACGAGCGCGGGAGGGCCGTGGGGCCAACGTCCTGACTTTC. It is translated as CASSLRAREGRGANVLTF.

The chain is built from TRBV28 and TRBJ2-1; 11 bases are shared with TRBD2. With 3 bases clipped from V and 7 bases from J, the junction kept 8 bases outside the gene matches. The germline CDR1 and CDR2 sequences are MDHEN and SYDVKM. CDR3 length equals 16 residues. The CDR3 here is CASSLASGGPRNEQFF. CDR3 nucleotide sequence: TGTGCCAGCAGTTTGGCTAGCGGGGGGCCCAGAAATGAGCAGTTCTTC.

The chain joins TRBV27 to TRBJ1-1; perhaps TRBD1 as D (5 bases). V was shortened by 8 bases and J by 1 base, with 17 bases between the two germline ends. The CDR3 length is 15 residues. Germline V gives CDR1 MNHEY, CDR2 SMNVEV (reference sequence). The CDR3 protein is CASRPPGVANTEAFF. The CDR3 DNA is TGTGCCAGCCGACCTCCGGGGGTAGCGAACACTGAAGCTTTCTTT.

The V and J genes are TRBV7-3 and TRBJ2-6; D might be TRBD2 (6 bases). The CDR3 covers 18 residues. V dropped 4 bases and J dropped 0 bases, with 16 bases sitting between them. CDR1 SGHTA and CDR2 FQGTGA come from the germline V gene. The DNA of the CDR3 is TGTGCCAGCAGCTCAGGGTCGGGGGATTCCTCTGGGGCCAACGTCCTGACTTTC. Its translation is CASSSGSGDSSGANVLTF.

The gene calls are TRBV6-1 and TRBJ2-7; D remains ambiguous. V was pared by 2 bases and J by 2 bases, with 10 bases between. Germline V lookup: CDR1 MNHNS, CDR2 SASEGT. This CDR3 spans 14 amino acids. As DNA, the CDR3 is TGTGCCAGCAGTGAAATACAGCCCACCTACGAGCAGTACTTC. It codes for CASSEIQPTYEQYF.

J is TRBJ1-5 and V is TRBV18; 8 bases fit TRBD1. The CDR3 runs 14 residues. Per germline, CDR1 KGHSH and CDR2 LQKENI. J lost 5 bases, V lost 2 bases, and 2 bases had no gene match. CDR3 loop: CASSPGQGYQPQHF. The CDR3 region has the DNA TGTGCCAGCTCACCAGGACAGGGTTATCAGCCCCAGCATTTT.

J is TRBJ2-1 and V is TRBV24-1; 9 nucleotides align to TRBD2. The CDR3 is 14 residues long. CDR1 KGHDR and CDR2 SFDVKD come from the germline V gene. V was pared by 5 bases and J by 7 bases, with 5 bases of the junction left unmatched. This CDR3 reads CATSAAGGPNEQFF. The CDR3 region has the DNA TGTGCCACCAGTGCGGCGGGAGGGCCTAATGAGCAGTTCTTC.

The chain uses TRBV5-6 and TRBJ1-2, with D maybe TRBD1 (5 bases). The V end lost 0 bases, the J end lost 3 bases, and 12 bases lay between the germline ends. The CDR3 has 15 residues. Germline loops: CDR1 SGHDT, CDR2 YYEEEE. The CDR3 DNA is TGTGCCAGCAGCTTGGTGGGGGGTGAGGACTATGGCTACACCTTC. It encodes CASSLVGGEDYGYTF.

J is TRBJ2-1 and V is TRBV3-1 (or the pseudogene TRBV3-2); 11 nucleotides agree with TRBD2. The V gene's germline CDR1 is LGHDT and CDR2 YNNKEL (reference sequence). The length of the CDR3 is 18 residues. Germline trimming cut 1 base from V and 8 bases from J; bases unmatched to any gene: 13. Here the CDR3 reads CASSQAYILAGGEDEQFF. Written as DNA, the CDR3 is TGTGCCAGCAGCCAAGCCTATATCCTAGCGGGAGGTGAGGATGAGCAGTTCTTC.

The CDR3 nucleotides read TGCAGCGTTGCCCATGGGGGGGGCGCTGATGAAAAACTGTTTTTT. It specifies CSVAHGGGADEKLFF. The chain links TRBV29-1 to TRBJ1-4, with D possibly TRBD1 on 6 matching bases. The V gene lost 4 bases and the J gene lost 6 bases, with 18 bases spanning the gap. Germline CDR1 is SQVTM and CDR2 is ANQGSEA. The CDR3 sequence is 15 residues long. Based on the CDR3 plus reference TRBV29-1 and TRBJ1-4, the full variable domain is SAVISQKPSRDICQRGTSLTIQCQVDSQVTMMFWYRQQPGQSLTLIATANQGSEATYESGFVIDKFPISRPNLTFSTLTVSNMSPEDSSIYLCSVAHGGGADEKLFFGSGTQLSVL.

The V gene is TRBV28, the J gene TRBJ1-1; the D is unclear. V was clipped by 6 bases and J by 4 bases, with 15 bases between them. This CDR3 has 14 residues. Germline loops: CDR1 MDHEN, CDR2 SYDVKM. The CDR3 spells CASRPVTVSTEAFF. The CDR3 bases are TGTGCCAGCAGACCCGTCACAGTCTCCACTGAAGCTTTCTTT.

This chain links TRBV28 with TRBJ2-2; 13 bases fit TRBD2. Per the germline V gene, CDR1 is MDHEN and CDR2 is SYDVKM. CDR3 size: 17 residues. V lost 2 bases to trimming and J lost 3 bases; unmatched junction nucleotides: 3. The CDR3 spells CASSLQTSGGHTGELFF. The DNA of the CDR3 is TGTGCCAGCAGTTTACAGACTAGCGGGGGGCACACCGGGGAGCTGTTTTTT.

The chain recombines TRBV10-2 with TRBJ2-7, with D tentatively TRBD1 (5 bases). Germline values: CDR1 WSHSY, CDR2 SAAADI. This CDR3 spans 15 amino acids. The V end lost 3 bases, the J end lost 6 bases, and 18 bases lay between the germline ends. CDR3 amino acids: CASSEPNMDKTEQYV. CDR3 coding DNA: TGCGCCAGCAGTGAACCCAATATGGACAAGACCGAGCAGTACGTC.

V usage is TRBV11-2 and J usage is TRBJ1-2, with a possible D match to TRBD1 (6 bases). The CDR3 is 15 amino acids. The V gene lost 2 bases and the J gene lost 3 bases, with 13 bases spanning the gap. Germline values: CDR1 SGHAT, CDR2 FQNNGV. The CDR3 protein is CASSLLRTAHYGYTF. In DNA, the CDR3 is TGTGCCAGCAGCTTACTCAGGACAGCCCACTATGGCTACACCTTC.

The V call is TRBV9, the J call TRBJ2-2, with D possibly being TRBD2 (5 bases). V was shortened by 5 bases and J by 1 base, with 15 bases between the two germline ends. CDR3 length equals 16 residues. The V gene's germline CDR1 is SGDLS and CDR2 YYNGEE. The CDR3 nucleotides are TGTGCCAGCAGTCCCAGAGCCAGCGGGAACACCGGGGAGCTGTTTTTT. Protein sequence: CASSPRASGNTGELFF. Full variable domain (missing parts from reference TRBV9 and TRBJ2-2): DSGVTQTPKHLITATGQRVTLRCSPRSGDLSVYWYQQSLDQGLQFLIQYYNGEERAKGNILERFSAQQFPDLHSELNLSSLELGDSALYFCASSPRASGNTGELFFGEGSRLTVL.

To note about this clone: Other DNA sequences within the sample encode an identical CDR3. The chain combines TRBV5-1 with TRBJ2-3, with 15 bases that match TRBD2. With 0 bases clipped from V and 3 bases from J, the junction kept 2 bases outside the gene matches. This CDR3 is built from 17 residues. Germline V gene data show CDR1 as SGHRS and CDR2 as YFSETQ. The CDR3 sequence is CASSLEGLAGGTDTQYF. As DNA, the CDR3 is TGCGCCAGCAGCTTGGAGGGACTAGCGGGAGGTACAGATACGCAGTATTTT.

V gene TRBV7-2 combines with J gene TRBJ1-5; D call uncertain. There are 15 residues in the CDR3. V lost 1 base, J lost 1 base, and 8 bases lay in between. Germline CDR1 and CDR2: SGHTA and FQGNSA. The CDR3 here is CASSLGSRSNQPQHF. The CDR3 DNA follows: TGTGCCAGCAGCTTAGGAAGCAGGAGCAATCAGCCCCAGCATTTT.

This clone came up once. The chain uses TRBV28 and TRBJ1-1; 8 bases are shared with TRBD1. CDR1 is MDHEN, CDR2 SYDVKM, per germline. There are 14 residues in the CDR3. Germline trimming cut 2 bases from V and 7 bases from J; bases unmatched to any gene: 6. CDR3 nucleotide sequence: TGTGCCAGCAGTTTAGGGACAGGCCCGGTTGAAGCTTTCTTT. Protein: CASSLGTGPVEAFF.

The rearrangement uses TRBV20-1 and TRBJ1-1; D might be TRBD1 (5 bases). V was pared by 6 bases and J by 13 bases, with 18 bases between. This CDR3 contains 11 residues. CDR1 and CDR2 from the germline V gene are DFQATT and SNEGSKA (reference sequence). The CDR3 DNA sequence: TGCAGTGCCGGAGGAGGGGAAATAGATTTCTTT. Its translation is CSAGGGEIDFF.